This T cell receptor (beta chain) was identified during a study of T cell repertoires in cytomegalovirus infection. Study in general: HLA-B-restricted CMV epitopes that are well studied, plus recently identified HLA-C-restricted ones, were used by the study. An indication of both CMV infection and matching HLA type came from public TCR beta signatures. Regarding the study as a whole: Accumulated public TCR beta family frequency recognized individuals carrying CMV together with the relevant HLA. The study found HLA-C-restricted CMV-specific TCR beta clonotypes dominating the ex vivo response.

One entry per CDR3 protein results from TCRdb running MiXCR on the reads. The top ten clones hold over 11% of a sample with approximately 990,000 distinct CDR3 sequences, around 30% of them seen once. The germline V gene encodes CDR1 MNHNY and CDR2 SVGAGI (reference sequence). The V and J ends lost 5 bases and 6 bases respectively, with 8 bases between them. The CDR3 is made up of 11 amino acids. This clonotype has a handful of counts. Its antigen is undetermined. This chain connects TRBV6-6 to TRBJ2-7; no reliable D call. The clonotype originates from a human donor in good health (CMV status not recorded). Some clones in this sample may be carry-over from other donors' samples. The sequencing here drew on cultured CD8+ T cells from PBMCs, taken from culture after CMV antigen stimulation. The CDR3 DNA sequence: TGTGCCAGCAGTAACGGATTCGAGCAGTACTTC. Protein sequence: CASSNGFEQYF.